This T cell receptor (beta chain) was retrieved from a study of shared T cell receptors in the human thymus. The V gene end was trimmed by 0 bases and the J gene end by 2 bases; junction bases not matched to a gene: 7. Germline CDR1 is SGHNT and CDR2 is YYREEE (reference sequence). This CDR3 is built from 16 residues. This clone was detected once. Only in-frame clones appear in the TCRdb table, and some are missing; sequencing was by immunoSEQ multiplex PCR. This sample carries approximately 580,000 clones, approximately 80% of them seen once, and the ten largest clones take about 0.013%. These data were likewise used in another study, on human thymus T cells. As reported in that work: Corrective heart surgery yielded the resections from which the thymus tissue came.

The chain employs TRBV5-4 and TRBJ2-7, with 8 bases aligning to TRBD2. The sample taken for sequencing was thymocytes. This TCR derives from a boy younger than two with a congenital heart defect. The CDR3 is CASSLGIAGGPYEQYF. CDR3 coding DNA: TGTGCCAGCAGCTTGGGGATCGCGGGAGGACCCTACGAGCAGTACTTC.